One sample yielded the 28 T cell receptor beta chains listed below, sequenced in a study of CD4 T cells in relation to SARS-CoV-2 and coronaviruses. Their cognate antigens are unknown. Before the COVID-19 pandemic, during about 2010-2018, CD4+ T cells were taken from unexposed donors. CD4+ T cells were isolated from the cells after nine to eleven days of culture. Some clones are missing from TCRdb's copy, which holds only in-frame ones; the method was immunoSEQ multiplex PCR. The sample holds about 19,000 clones, over 70% seen once. Sequencing was carried out using CD4+ T cells from PBMCs, cultured in vitro. The receptor set was obtained from a human donor in good health.

The chain uses TRBV6-5 and TRBJ1-6; D not certain. Germline loops: CDR1 MNHEY, CDR2 SVGAGI. V was cut by 2 bases and J by 1 base, with 9 bases left in between. The CDR3 is 16 amino acids. CDR3 amino acids: CASSYPISSYNSPLHF. CDR3 DNA sequence: TGTGCCAGCAGTTACCCAATTAGTTCCTATAATTCACCCCTCCACTTT.

This rearrangement joins TRBV19 to TRBJ2-3; weak D call: TRBD1 (5 bases). CDR3 length equals 17 residues. The germline CDR1 and CDR2 sequences are LNHDA and SQIVND (reference sequence). V was pared by 0 bases and J by 4 bases, with 17 bases between. Here the CDR3 DNA reads TGTGCCAGTAGTATAGATCTATCGGCAGGGTTGTCAGATACGCAGTATTTT. This codes for CASSIDLSAGLSDTQYF.

This clone counts as medium-sized. The chain is built from TRBV5-8 and TRBJ1-3; D gene ambiguous. The CDR3 totals 12 residues. CDR1 is SGHTS, CDR2 YDEGEE, per germline. The ends were cut back, 4 bases at V and 2 bases at J, with 4 bases in the middle. The CDR3 loop reads CASSITGNTIYF. The DNA of the CDR3 is TGTGCCAGCAGCATCACTGGAAACACCATATATTTT.

V and J are TRBV7-2 and TRBJ2-3; D not certain. CDR3 length: 11 amino acids. The V gene lost 5 bases and the J gene lost 7 bases, with 7 bases spanning the gap. Germline-derived CDR1 and CDR2 are SGHTA and FQGNSA. Here the CDR3 reads CASSEGNTQYF. The CDR3 region has the DNA TGTGCCAGCAGCGAAGGTAATACGCAGTATTTT.

The V call is TRBV14, the J call TRBJ2-7; TRBD1 is a possible D gene (5 bases). CDR3 length: 13 residues. The ends were cut back, 2 bases at V and 7 bases at J, with 12 bases in the middle. The germline V gene encodes CDR1 SGHDN and CDR2 FVKESK. The CDR3 region is CASSQSYPGEQYF. For the CDR3, the DNA is TGTGCCAGCAGCCAATCCTATCCAGGGGAGCAGTACTTC.

V and J are TRBV5-1 and TRBJ1-1; 9 nucleotides agree with TRBD1. Per germline, CDR1 SGHRS and CDR2 YFSETQ. V gave up 5 bases and J gave up 3 bases; unmatched junction bases: 2. This CDR3 spans 13 amino acids. This CDR3 is CASRRTGDTEAFF. CDR3 in DNA: TGCGCCAGCAGAAGGACAGGGGACACTGAAGCTTTCTTT.

V is TRBV9 and J is TRBJ2-7, with TRBD1 identical over 9 bases. The ends lost 4 bases at V and 7 bases at J; junction bases unmatched: 15. The CDR3 has 16 amino acids. The germline V gene encodes CDR1 SGDLS and CDR2 YYNGEE. CDR3 region: CASSPLGTGPFKEQYF. The CDR3 DNA reads TGTGCCAGCAGCCCCCTCGGGACAGGGCCTTTTAAAGAGCAGTACTTC.

J is TRBJ1-3 and V is TRBV2; tentative D call: TRBD1 (6 bases). The CDR3 is made up of 17 amino acids. V gave up 6 bases and J gave up 3 bases, with 21 bases separating them. From germline, CDR1 is SNHLY and CDR2 FYNNEI. CDR3 sequence: CASSPLGGLESGNTIYF. CDR3 sequence (DNA): TGTGCCAGCAGCCCCCTGGGGGGCCTTGAGAGTGGAAACACCATATATTTT.

The chain combines TRBV30 with TRBJ2-6; D may be TRBD2 (5 bases). This CDR3 comprises 17 residues. The ends were cut back, 5 bases at V and 2 bases at J, with 19 bases in the middle. Germline CDR1 GTSNPN, CDR2 SVGIG (reference sequence). The CDR3 spells CAWRRGRASPGANVLTF. The CDR3 coding sequence is TGTGCCTGGCGCCGAGGGCGCGCGTCCCCTGGGGCCAACGTCCTGACTTTC.

This clone has a single count. This chain uses TRBV4-3 with TRBJ1-1, with D perhaps matching TRBD1 (5 bases). The CDR3 has 14 amino acids. V lost 4 bases and J lost 4, with 13 bases in between. Looked up from germline, CDR1 is LGHNA and CDR2 is YSLEER. In DNA, the CDR3 is TGCGCCAGCAGCCCCAGGGTCGGGGGCACTGAAGCTTTCTTT. Its translation: CASSPRVGGTEAFF.

The V and J genes are TRBV5-1 and TRBJ2-5, with D possibly TRBD2 on 5 matching bases. Trimming pared 2 bases from V and 1 base from J, leaving 9 bases between. Germline V gene sequence: CDR1 SGHRS, CDR2 YFSETQ. The CDR3 sequence is 14 residues long. CDR3 coding DNA: TGCGCCAGCAGCTTCTCGGCGGGCCAAGAGACCCAGTACTTC. Protein: CASSFSAGQETQYF.

This chain links TRBV27 with TRBJ2-3, with 7 bases fitting TRBD1. With 3 bases clipped from V and 3 bases from J, the junction kept 12 bases outside the gene matches. Per germline, CDR1 MNHEY and CDR2 SMNVEV (reference sequence). CDR3 size: 17 residues. DNA for the CDR3: TGTGCCAGCAGTTTCCGCGACCCCCGGGACAGAACAGATACGCAGTATTTT. This translates into CASSFRDPRDRTDTQYF.

The sample holds a few counts of this clone. The V call is TRBV7-3, the J call TRBJ1-1; D not resolved. V lost 6 bases to trimming and J lost 5 bases, with 13 bases between them. CDR3 length: 13 residues. Germline V lookup: CDR1 SGHTA, CDR2 FQGTGA. The DNA for the CDR3 is TGTGCCAGCAGTAAGCGGGCAGGAACTGAAGCTTTCTTT. This translates into CASSKRAGTEAFF.

The chain has TRBV7-8 and TRBJ2-3; D is unclear. V was pared by 2 bases and J by 0 bases, with 6 bases between. Germline loops: CDR1 SGHVS, CDR2 FQNEAQ. This CDR3 has 14 amino acids. The chain's CDR3 is CASSLSSSTDTQYF. The CDR3 nucleotides read TGTGCCAGCAGCTTAAGTAGTAGCACAGATACGCAGTATTTT.

In regard to this clone: The junction shows a germline mismatch at one end, possibly a read error. The V call is TRBV29-1, the J call TRBJ2-1; a weak D match, TRBD2 (6 bases). Per germline, CDR1 SQVTM and CDR2 ANQGSEA. The CDR3 has 15 residues. The CDR3 sequence is CSVEDRGLSSNEQFF. The CDR3 DNA reads as TGCAGCGTTGAAGATCGAGGACTATCCTCCAATGAGCAGTTCTTC.

The V call is TRBV29-1, the J call TRBJ1-2; 7 bases fit TRBD1. CDR1 and CDR2 from the germline V gene are SQVTM and ANQGSEA. J was trimmed by 4 bases and V by 4 bases; bases with no gene match: 6. This CDR3 has 13 residues. CDR3 DNA sequence: TGCAGCGTTGCCAAGGGGGCTGGCTATGGCTACACCTTC. Its translation is CSVAKGAGYGYTF. Full variable domain (rest looked up from reference TRBV29-1 and TRBJ1-2): SAVISQKPSRDICQRGTSLTIQCQVDSQVTMMFWYRQQPGQSLTLIATANQGSEATYESGFVIDKFPISRPNLTFSTLTVSNMSPEDSSIYLCSVAKGAGYGYTFGSGTRLTVV.

The rearrangement uses TRBV6-5 and TRBJ1-6; no clear D. The CDR3 consists of 15 residues. Germline V lookup: CDR1 MNHEY, CDR2 SVGAGI. The ends were cut back, 11 bases at V and 5 bases at J, with 19 bases in the middle. The CDR3 coding sequence is TGTGCCTCCGGTCGGATGGTGGCGGATAATTCACCCCTCCACTTT. Protein product: CASGRMVADNSPLHF.

The gene calls are TRBV11-2 and TRBJ1-3; 7 bases map to TRBD1. The CDR3 length is 18 residues. V shed 4 bases and J 2 bases; nucleotides not matched to a gene: 14. Germline V gene sequence: CDR1 SGHAT, CDR2 FQNNGV. Here the CDR3 reads CASSSPLGQASAGNTIYF. The CDR3 nucleotides are TGTGCCAGCAGCTCGCCCCTAGGACAGGCGTCGGCTGGAAACACCATATATTTT.

V and J are TRBV3-1 (or the pseudogene TRBV3-2) and TRBJ2-4; the D gene is possibly TRBD2 (5 bases). CDR1 LGHDT and CDR2 YNNKEL come from the germline V gene (reference sequence). The CDR3 contains 12 residues. Trimming shortened V by 2 bases and J by 7 bases, and 6 bases separated the two germline ends. In nucleotides, the CDR3 is TGTGCCAGCAGCCAAAGCGGTAACATTCAGTACTTC. The encoded protein is CASSQSGNIQYF.

The rearrangement joins TRBV11-2 to TRBJ2-1; perhaps TRBD1 as D (6 bases). V was shortened by 5 bases and J by 14 bases, with 19 bases between the two germline ends. The CDR3 is 13 amino acids. The germline V gene has CDR1 SGHAT and CDR2 FQNNGV. CDR3 bases: TGTGCCAGCAGCCGGACCTCAGGGGCGAGGGAGTTCTTC. The encoded protein is CASSRTSGAREFF. The full variable domain, its missing parts supplied by reference TRBV11-2 and TRBJ2-1, is EAGVAQSPRYKIIEKRQSVAFWCNPISGHATLYWYQQILGQGPKLLIQFQNNGVVDDSQLPKDRFSAERLKGVDSTLKIQPAKLEDSAVYLCASSRTSGAREFFGPGTRLTVL.

The rearrangement joins TRBV12-5 to TRBJ1-5; the D is unclear. CDR1 LGHNT and CDR2 FRNRAP come from the germline V gene. V lost 2 bases, J lost 6 bases, and 8 bases lay in between. This CDR3 spans 13 amino acids. The DNA of the CDR3 is TGTGCTAGTGGTTTGTCGTCCGGTCAGCCCCAGCATTTT. This encodes CASGLSSGQPQHF.

The V call is TRBV9, the J call TRBJ2-7, with a possible D match to TRBD2 (5 bases). The CDR3 sequence is 15 residues long. Germline CDR1 reads SGDLS; CDR2 reads YYNGEE. V lost 0 bases and J 6 bases, leaving 16 bases between the germline ends. The CDR3 region has the DNA TGTGCCAGCAGCGTAGGTCTCGCCGCAGGAGGCGAGCAGTACTTC. This codes for CASSVGLAAGGEQYF.

The V gene is TRBV9, the J gene TRBJ2-1; 7 bases agree with TRBD1. The CDR3 totals 15 residues. The ends lost 3 bases at V and 5 bases at J; junction bases unmatched: 8. Looked up from germline, CDR1 is SGDLS and CDR2 is YYNGEE. Here the CDR3 reads CASSASRTGDNEQFF. Here the CDR3 DNA reads TGTGCCAGCAGCGCGAGTCGGACAGGAGACAATGAGCAGTTCTTC.

This chain connects TRBV5-1 to TRBJ2-6; unclear D gene. Between the trimmed V and J ends, which lost 0 bases and 2 bases, there was a span of 12 bases. Germline V gene sequence: CDR1 SGHRS, CDR2 YFSETQ. CDR3 length equals 17 residues. The CDR3 bases are TGCGCCAGCAGCTTGGGTCCGCTTACGGCTGGGGCCAACGTCCTGACTTTC. It codes for CASSLGPLTAGANVLTF.

The J gene is TRBJ2-1, the V gene TRBV18; D unresolved. The CDR3 is made up of 16 amino acids. The ends were cut back, 0 bases at V and 1 base at J, with 10 bases in the middle. Germline assignment: CDR1 KGHSH and CDR2 LQKENI. The DNA for the CDR3 is TGTGCCAGCTCACCACCGGTCCAGCCTTCCTACAATGAGCAGTTCTTC. Translation gives CASSPPVQPSYNEQFF.

The chain is built from TRBV7-6 and TRBJ1-1, with 10 positions matching TRBD1. Losses at the gene ends were 5 bases for V and 3 bases for J; bases not matched to a gene: 6. The CDR3 is made up of 15 amino acids. In germline, CDR1 is SGHVS, CDR2 FNYEAQ. CDR3 sequence (DNA): TGTGCCAGCAGCCCTCGGACAGGGGGGCACACTGAAGCTTTCTTT. This encodes CASSPRTGGHTEAFF.

Note on this clone: The junction does not match germline at one end; this may be a read error. The V call is TRBV3-1 (or the pseudogene TRBV3-2), the J call TRBJ1-3, with D possibly matching TRBD1 (6 bases). Germline V CDR1 and CDR2: LGHDT, YNNKEL (reference sequence). The CDR3 covers 14 residues. CDR3 DNA: TGTGCCAGCAGCCAACCCCTAGGGGGTGCGGCCGTGATTTTT. Translated: CASSQPLGGAAVIF.

In DNA, the CDR3 is TGCGCCAGCAGCTTAGTGGGGGCCCGCACCGGGGAGCTGTTTTTT. Translation: CASSLVGARTGELFF. The chain uses TRBV5-1 and TRBJ2-2; D is possibly TRBD1 (6 bases). V gave up 2 bases and J gave up 4 bases, with 12 bases separating them. Germline V gene data show CDR1 as SGHRS and CDR2 as YFSETQ. This CDR3 region has 15 residues.